The sequence of this TCR beta chain was determined in a study of blood T cell repertoires in COVID-19. Study background: COVID-19 samples from acute and convalescent phases originated in the United States, Italy and Spain. T cells, B-cell-depleted T cells, or PBMCs provided the cDNA or gDNA that served as material.

Germline CDR1 and CDR2: GTSNPN and SVGIG (reference sequence). The CDR3 totals 15 residues. Losses at the gene ends were 0 bases for V and 9 bases for J; bases not matched to a gene: 8. In the authors' methods: Reference gene primer amplification in the assay estimated nucleated cell counts. Using immunoSEQ multiplex PCR, the repertoire was profiled, and TCRdb retains in-frame clones only, with some absent. V and J calls and clone size are as listed in that table; D and trimming were resolved from the DNA. This table holds tens of thousands of clones, 80% to 90% found once. This receptor was identified in a man under 40 with acute or convalescent COVID-19. The genes are TRBV30 and TRBJ2-1; TRBD2 matches 10 bases. Sequencing was performed on peripheral blood. CDR3 residues: CAWSVGLAGVGEQFF. In DNA form, the CDR3 reads TGTGCCTGGAGTGTAGGCCTAGCGGGAGTGGGTGAGCAGTTCTTC. Together with reference TRBV30 and TRBJ2-1, the CDR3 gives the full variable domain: SQTIHQWPATLVQPVGSPLSLECTVEGTSNPNLYWYRQAAGRGLQLLFYSVGIGQISSEVPQNLSASRPQDRQFILSSKKLLLSDSGFYLCAWSVGLAGVGEQFFGPGTRLTVL.